The TCR beta chain under discussion was sequenced for a study of blood T cell repertoires in COVID-19. About the study: Acute and convalescent COVID-19 samples came from the United States, Italy and Spain. The cDNA or gDNA used as material had been derived from T cells, B-cell-depleted T cells, or PBMCs.

V lost 6 bases to trimming and J lost 3 bases, with 12 bases between them. Germline CDR1 reads MNHEY; CDR2 reads SMNVEV (reference sequence). The CDR3 sequence is 14 residues long. TCRdb's copy holds only in-frame clones and misses some; the assay was immunoSEQ multiplex PCR. The sample holds tens of thousands of clones, roughly 87% seen once. The J gene is TRBJ1-5, the V gene TRBV27; the D is unclear. Input material: peripheral blood. This TCR was recovered from an elderly man with acute or convalescent COVID-19. Here the CDR3 reads CASSLGGYNQPQHF. CDR3 nucleotides: TGTGCCAGCAGCTTGGGAGGGTACAATCAGCCCCAGCATTTT.